This T cell receptor (beta chain) was recorded in a study of blood T cell repertoires in COVID-19. V was cut by 10 bases and J by 5 bases, with 15 bases left in between. The V gene's germline CDR1 is SGHNT and CDR2 YYREEE (reference sequence). The CDR3 sequence is 12 residues long. Per the original methods: Reference gene primers were amplified, and this amplification served to estimate nucleated cell counts. Repertoires were generated with immunoSEQ multiplex PCR, while TCRdb's copy carries only in-frame clones and drops some. V, J and clone size reflect that table, while D and trimming were determined from the DNA. The sample holds 250,000 to 350,000 clones, approximately 86% seen once.

The rearrangement uses TRBV5-4 and TRBJ2-5, with a tentative D call TRBD1 (6 bases). Material: peripheral blood. This TCR was sampled from a man aged 18 to 35 with active or convalescent COVID-19. This CDR3 reads CAVPTGGETQYF. The CDR3 coding sequence is TGTGCCGTCCCGACAGGTGGCGAGACCCAGTACTTC.